Listed below are T cell receptor beta chains from one sample, sequenced in a study of response to subunit inactivated influenza vaccine. TCRdb passed the RT-PCR reads through MiXCR, listing each CDR3 protein once. The data show about 500,000 distinct CDR3 sequences, with 15% to 20% seen just once and roughly 3.1% held by the top ten. Sequenced here: CD4+ T cells sorted from PBMCs, sampled less than 30 months after vaccination. These receptors were taken from a man aged 50-75 years who received an inactivated influenza vaccine. Both conserved end residues are part of each CDR3. Each record gives: clone size, V gene, J gene, D gene, CDR3 DNA, CDR3 protein. D genes are given only for firm matches. Some rows mark clone size as missing; the rest say once, few, many or name a class of expanded clone.

size: NA; V: TRBV6-1; J: TRBJ2-2; D: NA; DNA: TGTGCCAGCAGGAGGGTGGGAAACACCGGGGAGCTGTTTTTT; CDR3: CASRRVGNTGELFF
size: NA; V: TRBV7-2; J: TRBJ2-3; D: NA; DNA: TGTGCCAGCAGCTCCCAAACCGGACTTTCAGATACGCAGTATTTT; CDR3: CASSSQTGLSDTQYF
size: many; V: TRBV12-3/TRBV12-4; J: TRBJ2-5; D: NA; DNA: TGTGCCAGCAGTCCACCGGGTCTCCGGAGGGAGACCCAGTACTTC; CDR3: CASSPPGLRRETQYF
size: NA; V: TRBV16; J: TRBJ1-5; D: TRBD1; DNA: TGTGCCAGCAGCGGTTCGGACAGGTTGGAGGAGCCCCAGCATTTT; CDR3: CASSGSDRLEEPQHF
size: NA; V: TRBV5-6; J: TRBJ2-1; D: NA; DNA: TGTGCCAGCAGCTGGTTCGTGCGTTCGGGGGATAGAGACGAGCAGTTCTTC; CDR3: CASSWFVRSGDRDEQFF
size: NA; V: TRBV20-1; J: TRBJ1-1; D: TRBD1; DNA: TGCAGTGCTAGTAAGACAGGGGGTGGGAACACTGAAGCTTTCTTT; CDR3: CSASKTGGGNTEAFF
size: many; V: TRBV7-2; J: TRBJ1-6; D: NA; DNA: TGTGCCAGCAGCTTTGGGGGTGGCAATTCACCCCTCCACTTT; CDR3: CASSFGGGNSPLHF
size: NA; V: TRBV27; J: TRBJ2-3; D: TRBD2; DNA: TGTGCCAGCAGTTTATTTGTGGGGACTAGCGGGGTAACAGATACGCAGTATTTT; CDR3: CASSLFVGTSGVTDTQYF
size: few; V: TRBV4-3; J: TRBJ2-3; D: NA; DNA: TGCGCCAGCAGCCAAGGGGGGGGACAGGTTAATACGCAGTATTTT; CDR3: CASSQGGGQVNTQYF
size: few; V: TRBV6-2/TRBV6-3; J: TRBJ2-7; D: NA; DNA: TGTGCCAGCATGTCACACAGGTCAAGCCACGAGCAGTACTTC; CDR3: CASMSHRSSHEQYF
size: NA; V: TRBV12-3/TRBV12-4; J: TRBJ1-1; D: NA; DNA: TGTGCCAGCAGTTTTGGGCGGCCCGAAGCTTTCTTT; CDR3: CASSFGRPEAFF
size: NA; V: TRBV6-2/TRBV6-3; J: TRBJ2-3; D: TRBD2; DNA: TGTGCCAGCAGCCGGCGGGGCGGGAGGGCCTGGACAGATACGCAGTATTTT; CDR3: CASSRRGGRAWTDTQYF
size: NA; V: TRBV7-2; J: TRBJ2-5; D: NA; DNA: TGTGCCAGCAGCTCCAAACGAGTACCCCAAGAGACCCAGTACTTC; CDR3: CASSSKRVPQETQYF
size: NA; V: TRBV7-9; J: TRBJ2-3; D: NA; DNA: TGTGCCAGCAGCCGTGGAGGAGATACGCAGTATTTT; CDR3: CASSRGGDTQYF
size: once; V: TRBV4-2; J: TRBJ2-7; D: TRBD2; DNA: TGTGCCAGCAGCCAAGAGAGGACTAGCAGTTACGAGCAGTACTTC; CDR3: CASSQERTSSYEQYF
size: NA; V: TRBV7-2; J: TRBJ2-5; D: NA; DNA: TGTGCCAGCAGCGATGGCGGCGGAGGGGCGCGGGAGACCCAGTACTTC; CDR3: CASSDGGGGARETQYF
size: NA; V: TRBV20-1; J: TRBJ2-7; D: TRBD2; DNA: TGCAGTGCATACACTAGCGGGAGGGCCTACAACTCCTACGAGCAGTACTTC; CDR3: CSAYTSGRAYNSYEQYF
size: NA; V: TRBV20-1; J: TRBJ2-1; D: NA; DNA: TGCAGTGGGGAAGCCACCTACAATGAGCAGTTCTTC; CDR3: CSGEATYNEQFF
size: NA; V: TRBV11-2; J: TRBJ2-1; D: NA; DNA: TGTGCCAGCAGCTTAGCATTACCATTGATGGGCAATGAGCAGTTCTTC; CDR3: CASSLALPLMGNEQFF
size: many; V: TRBV5-1; J: TRBJ2-3; D: NA; DNA: TGCGCCAGCAGCTCATCGGCGGCGAGAGATACGCAGTATTTT; CDR3: CASSSSAARDTQYF
size: many; V: TRBV20-1; J: TRBJ2-7; D: TRBD2; DNA: TGCAGTGCTAGAGCCAGCGGGGTCTCCTACGAGCAGTACTTC; CDR3: CSARASGVSYEQYF
size: NA; V: TRBV11-2; J: TRBJ2-3; D: TRBD1; DNA: TGTGCCAGCAGAAACCATCCGGGACAGGCGGATACGCAGTATTTT; CDR3: CASRNHPGQADTQYF
size: few; V: TRBV6-6; J: TRBJ2-1; D: NA; DNA: TGTGCCAGCAGTTTACAGTCGGATGAGCAGTTCTTC; CDR3: CASSLQSDEQFF
size: NA; V: TRBV7-2; J: TRBJ2-3; D: NA; DNA: TGTGCCAGCAGCTTAGGGGGTAGGAGACAATACACAGATACGCAGTATTTT; CDR3: CASSLGGRRQYTDTQYF
size: few; V: TRBV7-2; J: TRBJ2-7; D: TRBD2; DNA: TGTGCCAGCAGCCAGGGACTACAGTATACCTACGAGCAGTACTTC; CDR3: CASSQGLQYTYEQYF
size: few; V: TRBV29-1; J: TRBJ1-6; D: NA; DNA: TGCAGCGTCCGGACAAGCGGGCGTCATTCACCCCTCCACTTT; CDR3: CSVRTSGRHSPLHF
size: NA; V: TRBV6-2/TRBV6-3; J: TRBJ2-5; D: NA; DNA: TGTGCCAGCAGCCAAGGCTGGTTGGAGACCCAGTACTTC; CDR3: CASSQGWLETQYF
size: NA; V: TRBV4-1; J: TRBJ1-4; D: NA; DNA: TGCGCCAGCAGCCAAGGGCCGCTCGGGCCTAATGAAAAACTGTTTTTT; CDR3: CASSQGPLGPNEKLFF
size: NA; V: TRBV2; J: TRBJ2-1; D: NA; DNA: TGTGCCAGCAGTCGGGATTTCCCCCGGGAGCAGTTCTTC; CDR3: CASSRDFPREQFF
size: few; V: TRBV20-1; J: TRBJ2-7; D: TRBD1; DNA: TGCAGTGCTACCCCGGGACAGTCCTACGAGCAGTACTTC; CDR3: CSATPGQSYEQYF
size: NA; V: TRBV9; J: TRBJ1-1; D: TRBD1; DNA: TGTGCCAGCAACTGGCAGGGGGAGGGGAACACTGAAGCTTTCTTT; CDR3: CASNWQGEGNTEAFF
size: NA; V: TRBV9; J: TRBJ2-7; D: TRBD1; DNA: TGTGCCAGCAGCCAAAGACAGGGTAACTACGAGCAGTACTTC; CDR3: CASSQRQGNYEQYF
size: NA; V: TRBV6-5; J: TRBJ1-2; D: NA; DNA: TGTGCCAGCAGTTACACCAGGGAGGGAGGCTACACCTTC; CDR3: CASSYTREGGYTF
size: NA; V: TRBV6-2/TRBV6-3; J: TRBJ1-1; D: NA; DNA: TGTGCCAGCAATAATTGGGACACTGAAGCTTTCTTT; CDR3: CASNNWDTEAFF
size: NA; V: TRBV12-3/TRBV12-4; J: TRBJ2-5; D: NA; DNA: TGTGCCAGCAGTGTTGAGGGGCCCGGAGAGACCCAGTACTTC; CDR3: CASSVEGPGETQYF
size: NA; V: TRBV7-2; J: TRBJ1-1; D: NA; DNA: TGTGCCAGCAGCTTAGAGCGTCTCGAGAACACTGAAGCTTTCTTT; CDR3: CASSLERLENTEAFF
size: few; V: TRBV12-3/TRBV12-4; J: TRBJ2-7; D: TRBD1; DNA: TGTGCCAGCAGTCCCTCAGGGGGCATTCGTAACGAGCAGTACTTC; CDR3: CASSPSGGIRNEQYF
size: few; V: TRBV12-3/TRBV12-4; J: TRBJ2-7; D: TRBD1; DNA: TGTGCCAGCAGTTTAATGCCGGGACAGGGCTACGAGCAGTACTTC; CDR3: CASSLMPGQGYEQYF
size: few; V: TRBV6-1; J: TRBJ2-2; D: NA; DNA: TGTGCCAGCAGGAGCCCGAACACCGGGGAGCTGTTTTTT; CDR3: CASRSPNTGELFF
size: NA; V: TRBV10-3; J: TRBJ2-3; D: NA; DNA: TGTGCCATCAGTGATCTCCAGGGCACAGATACGCAGTATTTT; CDR3: CAISDLQGTDTQYF
size: NA; V: TRBV12-3/TRBV12-4; J: TRBJ2-3; D: NA; DNA: TGTGCCAGCAGTTTCGCCCGTCGAACAGATACGCAGTATTTT; CDR3: CASSFARRTDTQYF
size: many; V: TRBV5-1; J: TRBJ2-1; D: NA; DNA: TGCGCCAGCAGCTTGGAGGCGGGGCAGAGGTTCTTC; CDR3: CASSLEAGQRFF